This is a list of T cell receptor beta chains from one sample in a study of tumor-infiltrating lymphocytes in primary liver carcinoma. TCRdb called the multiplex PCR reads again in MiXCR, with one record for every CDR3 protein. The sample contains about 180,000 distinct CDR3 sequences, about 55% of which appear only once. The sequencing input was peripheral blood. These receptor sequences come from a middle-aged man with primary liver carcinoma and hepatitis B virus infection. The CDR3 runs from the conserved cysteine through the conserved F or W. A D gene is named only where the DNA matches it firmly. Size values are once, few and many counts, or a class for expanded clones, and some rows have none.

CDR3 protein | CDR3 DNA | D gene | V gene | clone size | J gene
CSVDPGGGQYF | TGCAGCGTTGATCCTGGGGGAGGGCAGTACTTC | - | TRBV29-1 | - | TRBJ2-7
CASSQRKSSGSPGELFF | TGTGCCAGCAGCCAAAGAAAGTCTAGCGGGAGCCCCGGGGAGCTGTTTTTT | TRBD2 | TRBV4-2 | - | TRBJ2-2
CASSFRDGTYDEQFF | TGTGCCAGTAGCTTCCGGGACGGTACCTACGATGAGCAGTTCTTC | - | TRBV11-2 | - | TRBJ2-1
CASKGGLDFYEQFF | TGTGCCAGCAAGGGCGGACTGGACTTCTATGAGCAGTTCTTC | - | TRBV6-1 | - | TRBJ2-1
CASSLRQEGERLFF | TGTGCCAGCAGTCTGCGACAGGAGGGGGAAAGACTGTTTTTT | - | TRBV6-1 | - | TRBJ1-4
CASSLGPLTKNIQYF | TGTGCCAGCAGTTTGGGACCCCTAACCAAAAACATTCAGTACTTC | - | TRBV12-3/TRBV12-4 | few | TRBJ2-4
CSIDLAGHQETRYF | TGCAGTATTGACCTAGCGGGACACCAAGAGACCCGGTACTTC | TRBD2 | TRBV29-1 | - | TRBJ2-5
CASSYLTSGRAYRNNEQFF | TGTGCCAGCAGTTACTTGACTAGCGGGAGGGCCTACCGAAACAATGAGCAGTTCTTC | TRBD2 | TRBV6-5 | few | TRBJ2-1
CPSSLALQATSTDTQYF | TGTCCCAGTAGCTTAGCCCTGCAGGCGACTAGCACAGATACGCAGTATTTT | - | TRBV11-2 | - | TRBJ2-3
CSVEVNPNQSQRF | TGCAGCGTTGAAGTGAATCCAAATCAGTCCCAGCGTTTT | - | TRBV29-1 | once | TRBJ1-5
CASSFTGTGGVWTEVFF | TGTGCCAGCAGTTTCACCGGGACAGGGGGGGTTTGGACTGAAGTTTTCTTT | TRBD1 | TRBV11-2 | - | TRBJ1-1
CASSLEPAGGLNEQFF | TGTGCCAGCAGCTTAGAACCAGCGGGAGGACTCAATGAGCAGTTCTTC | TRBD2 | TRBV11-2 | many | TRBJ2-1
CASSLSTVNYGYTF | TGCGCCAGCAGCTTGAGCACCGTGAACTATGGCTACACCTTC | - | TRBV5-1 | - | TRBJ1-2
CASSLAGREVFTGELFF | TGTGCCAGTAGCTTGGCCGGAAGGGAGGTTTTTACCGGGGAGCTGTTTTTT | - | TRBV5-6 | - | TRBJ2-2
CASSLDRGHEQFF | TGTGCCAGCAGCTTGGACAGGGGCCATGAGCAGTTCTTC | TRBD1 | TRBV7-3 | few | TRBJ2-1
CASSSPGQGPYF | TGTGCCAGCAGTTCTCCGGGACAGGGACCGTACTTC | TRBD1 | TRBV5-4 | - | TRBJ2-7
CVSSPPSVAYNEQFF | TGTGTCAGCAGTCCTCCCAGCGTAGCCTACAATGAGCAGTTCTTC | - | TRBV11-2 | - | TRBJ2-1
CSAVLAGVETQYF | TGCAGTGCTGTACTAGCGGGAGTAGAGACCCAGTACTTC | TRBD2 | TRBV20-1 | - | TRBJ2-5
CSVHGHWTTPSTGELFF | TGCAGCGTTCATGGACATTGGACTACCCCAAGTACCGGGGAGCTGTTTTTT | - | TRBV29-1 | - | TRBJ2-2
CASNQGRAYEQYF | TGTGCGTCAAACCAGGGACGGGCCTACGAGCAGTACTTC | - | TRBV30 | - | TRBJ2-7
CASSPSVNIQYF | TGTGCCAGCAGCCCCAGCGTGAACATTCAGTACTTC | - | TRBV7-9 | - | TRBJ2-4
CASSLTGVDTDTQYF | TGTGCCAGCAGCTTGACAGGAGTTGACACAGATACGCAGTATTTT | - | TRBV5-5 | - | TRBJ2-3
CASRKGQGPSYEQYF | TGTGCCAGCAGGAAGGGACAGGGGCCCTCCTACGAGCAGTACTTC | TRBD1 | TRBV7-8 | - | TRBJ2-7
CASRGGTLSYEQYF | TGTGCCAGCCGTGGGGGAACCCTCTCATACGAGCAGTACTTC | - | TRBV6-5 | - | TRBJ2-7
CASSKTGNNEQFF | TGTGCCAGCAGCAAGACAGGCAACAATGAGCAGTTCTTC | - | TRBV6-5 | many | TRBJ2-1
CSVRVRGDQETQYF | TGCAGCGTCCGCGTTCGGGGGGACCAAGAGACCCAGTACTTC | TRBD2 | TRBV29-1 | - | TRBJ2-5
CASSPRTAGELFF | TGTGCCAGCAGTCCCAGGACAGCCGGGGAGCTGTTTTTT | - | TRBV12-3/TRBV12-4 | many | TRBJ2-2
CASSYLSPGQRPQETQYF | TGTGCCAGCAGTTACCTCAGCCCGGGACAGAGGCCTCAAGAGACCCAGTACTTC | TRBD1 | TRBV6-6 | once | TRBJ2-5
CAWRVGGGDTQYF | TGTGCCTGGAGAGTTGGGGGAGGGGACACGCAGTATTTT | TRBD2 | TRBV30 | - | TRBJ2-3
CASNSALAGAGELFF | TGTGCCAGCAATTCAGCACTAGCGGGAGCCGGGGAGCTGTTTTTT | TRBD2 | TRBV6-1 | few | TRBJ2-2
CASSQGGGISTDTQYF | TGTGCCAGCAGCCAAGGTGGCGGCATTAGCACAGATACGCAGTATTTT | - | TRBV4-2 | few | TRBJ2-3
CASSTVNTEAFF | TGTGCCAGCTCGACAGTCAACACTGAAGCTTTCTTT | - | TRBV6-5 | few | TRBJ1-1
CATSDLYGSSGADTQYF | TGTGCCACCAGTGATTTGTACGGATCATCCGGGGCAGATACGCAGTATTTT | - | TRBV24-1 | - | TRBJ2-3
CASRGTGKSEQYF | TGTGCCAGCAGGGGGACAGGGAAGTCCGAGCAGTACTTC | TRBD1 | TRBV12-3/TRBV12-4 | few | TRBJ2-7
CSARDPWGIQETQYF | TGCAGTGCTAGAGATCCTTGGGGCATACAAGAGACCCAGTACTTC | - | TRBV20-1 | - | TRBJ2-5
CTSSRGGCLWETQYF | TGCACCAGCAGCCGAGGCGGCTGCCTTTGGGAGACCCAGTACTTC | - | TRBV1 | - | TRBJ2-5
CASSSGITVGNIQYF | TGTGCCAGCAGTTCCGGGATTACAGTGGGTAACATTCAGTACTTC | - | TRBV6-6 | - | TRBJ2-4
CASSFRLTSGRLDTQYF | TGTGCCAGCAGCTTCCGACTTACTAGCGGGAGGCTAGATACGCAGTATTTT | TRBD2 | TRBV7-8 | - | TRBJ2-3
CASSQTSVSAYEQYF | TGTGCCAGCAGCCAAACTAGCGTGAGCGCCTACGAGCAGTATTTC | TRBD2 | TRBV4-2 | - | TRBJ2-7
CASSPDPGGKFYEQYF | TGCGCCAGCAGCCCCGATCCGGGCGGGAAATTCTACGAGCAGTACTTC | - | TRBV4-1 | - | TRBJ2-7
CASSPGGSGLSSYNEQFF | TGTGCCAGCAGCCCAGGTGGTAGCGGCCTGAGTAGCTACAATGAGCAGTTCTTC | - | TRBV11-2 | many | TRBJ2-1
CASEWTPYNEQFF | TGTGCCAGCGAGTGGACTCCCTACAATGAGCAGTTCTTC | - | TRBV6-1 | - | TRBJ2-1
CASRTAAGEQYF | TGTGCCAGCAGGACGGCGGCGGGGGAGCAGTACTTC | - | TRBV5-4 | - | TRBJ2-7
CASSLDGISYEQYF | TGCGCCAGCAGCTTGGATGGCATTTCCTACGAGCAGTACTTC | - | TRBV5-1 | - | TRBJ2-7
CATKAVSGNEQFF | TGCGCCACCAAGGCGGTTAGCGGGAATGAGCAGTTCTTC | TRBD2 | TRBV10-1 | - | TRBJ2-1
CASSWTGVDYEHYF | TGTGCCAGCAGCTGGACAGGGGTAGACTACGAGCATTACTTC | TRBD1 | TRBV12-3/TRBV12-4 | - | TRBJ2-7
CASSQASREPYEQYF | TGTGCCAGCAGCCAAGCGAGTAGGGAGCCCTACGAGCAGTACTTC | - | TRBV4-2 | - | TRBJ2-7
CSVEVRQGVAETQYF | TGCAGCGTTGAAGTGAGACAGGGGGTGGCAGAGACCCAGTACTTC | TRBD1 | TRBV29-1 | - | TRBJ2-5
CVSSLTSDTQYF | TGTGTCAGCAGCTTGACATCAGATACGCAGTATTTT | - | TRBV7-9 | - | TRBJ2-3
CASSSGQMNTEAFF | TGTGCCAGCAGCTCGGGACAGATGAACACTGAAGCTTTCTTT | TRBD1 | TRBV7-8 | - | TRBJ1-1
CRVGPAGGHTDTQYF | TGCAGAGTTGGGCCCGCGGGGGGGCACACAGATACGCAATATTTT | TRBD2 | TRBV29-1 | - | TRBJ2-3
CASNPMGQGAFTDTQYF | TGTGCCAGCAACCCTATGGGACAGGGGGCCTTCACAGATACGCAGTATTTT | TRBD1 | TRBV6-1 | - | TRBJ2-3
CASSPRLSGRARSYNEQFF | TGTGCCAGCAGCCCCCGACTTAGCGGGAGGGCCCGATCCTACAATGAGCAGTTCTTC | TRBD2 | TRBV13 | - | TRBJ2-1
CASSQGIAMGELFF | TGTGCCAGCAGCCAAGGTATTGCGATGGGTGAGCTGTTCTTC | - | TRBV4-2 | - | TRBJ2-1
CSVATSGQGAYEQYF | TGCAGCGTCGCAACCTCGGGACAGGGGGCCTACGAGCAGTACTTC | TRBD1 | TRBV29-1 | many | TRBJ2-7
CASSVGGELFF | TGCGCCAGCAGTGTGGGCGGGGAGCTGTTTTTT | - | TRBV10-2 | - | TRBJ2-2
CASSSGQLIRELFF | TGTGCCAGCAGCTCGGGACAGCTCATCAGGGAGCTGTTTTTT | TRBD1 | TRBV11-1 | - | TRBJ2-2
CSVDDLETQYF | TGCAGCGTTGATGATTTAGAGACCCAGTACTTC | - | TRBV29-1 | - | TRBJ2-5
CAISGGTAKGYTF | TGTGCCATCAGTGGTGGGACAGCTAAAGGCTACACCTTC | TRBD1 | TRBV10-3 | - | TRBJ1-2
CASTPPGTIWGTDTQYF | TGTGCCAGCACACCCCCCGGGACGATATGGGGCACAGATACGCAGTATTTT | - | TRBV28 | - | TRBJ2-3